The 26 T cell receptor beta chains below all came from one sample that was sequenced in a study of beta chain features in type 1 diabetes. Study-wide points: There was a moderate but significant shortening of TCRB CDR3s in all four CD4+ subsets of Type 1 diabetes patients.

The antigens for these receptors are not known. The isolated RNA, all of it, was reverse transcribed, so expressed TCRB transcripts were what got sequenced. The table came from immunoSEQ multiplex PCR; TCRdb's copy has only in-frame clones and leaves some out. The sample consists of about 160,000 clones, approximately 8.8% of them appearing once. Material for sequencing was central memory CD4+ T cells from blood. Receptors were obtained from a woman in her twenties or thirties with type 1 diabetes.

This chain joins TRBV27 and TRBJ2-7; maybe TRBD2 (5 bases). V lost 5 bases to trimming and J lost 6 bases, with 11 bases between them. Germline assignment: CDR1 MNHEY and CDR2 SMNVEV (reference sequence). There are 12 residues in the CDR3. The CDR3 DNA follows: TGTGCCAGCAGTAAAACTAGTGGCGAGCAGTACTTC. Translating gives CASSKTSGEQYF.

This clone was seen once. The chain links TRBV6-5 to TRBJ2-1, with unresolved D. The CDR3 totals 13 residues. V was cut by 7 bases and J by 3 bases, with 10 bases left in between. Germline loops: CDR1 MNHEY, CDR2 SVGAGI. As DNA, the CDR3 is TGTGCCAGCACCTCCGACTTCTACAATGAGCAGTTCTTC. It translates to CASTSDFYNEQFF.

This clone was seen a few times. This chain links TRBV18 with TRBJ2-1, with 7 bases matching TRBD2. Per the germline V gene, CDR1 is KGHSH and CDR2 is LQKENI. J gave up 2 bases and V 3 bases, and 7 bases lay outside the gene matches. This CDR3 region has 16 residues. Here the CDR3 DNA reads TGTGCCAGCTCACCCTCGGGCGGGAGAACCTACAATGAGCAGTTCTTC. This gives the protein CASSPSGGRTYNEQFF.

This clone occurred a few times. The rearrangement links TRBV4-1 to TRBJ2-1; the match to TRBD2 covers 9 bases. The CDR3 sequence is 16 residues long. V shed 5 bases and J 4 bases; nucleotides not matched to a gene: 9. CDR1 is MGHRA and CDR2 is YSYEKL in the germline V gene. The CDR3 DNA is TGCGCCAGCAGCTTAGTTCTAGCGGGACGATACAATGAGCAGTTCTTC. This translates into CASSLVLAGRYNEQFF.

This clone was recorded a few times. The gene calls are TRBV2 and TRBJ1-1; D is undetermined. The ends were cut back, 3 bases at V and 2 bases at J, with 4 bases in the middle. The CDR3 runs 12 residues. Germline V gene lookup returns CDR1 SNHLY and CDR2 FYNNEI. Here the CDR3 DNA reads TGTGCCAGCAGTGACCCTAACACTGAAGCTTTCTTT. This gives the protein CASSDPNTEAFF.

The chain employs TRBV6-5 and TRBJ2-7, with 7 bases fitting TRBD1. This CDR3 has 12 residues. CDR1 and CDR2 (germline): MNHEY, SVGAGI. With 6 bases clipped from V and 5 bases from J, the junction kept 4 bases outside the gene matches. CDR3 coding DNA: TGTGCCAGCAGCCCAACAGGGGACGAGCAGTACTTC. Protein sequence: CASSPTGDEQYF.

This clone appeared a few times. The chain is built from TRBV4-1 and TRBJ2-1; a weak D match, TRBD1 (6 bases). Germline CDR1 is MGHRA and CDR2 is YSYEKL. Trimming took off 4 bases at V and 4 bases at J, with 20 bases between the two ends. The CDR3 extends over 17 amino acids. DNA of the CDR3: TGCGCCAGCAGCCGCCCCCGTGCAGGGGTAGCGTACAATGAGCAGTTCTTC. Encoded protein: CASSRPRAGVAYNEQFF.

This clone was counted only a few times. This chain links TRBV7-2 with TRBJ1-2, with 8 bases that match TRBD1. The ends lost 4 bases at V and 5 bases at J; junction bases unmatched: 9. CDR1 and CDR2 from the germline V gene are SGHTA and FQGNSA. This CDR3 contains 15 residues. The CDR3 nucleotides read TGTGCCAGCAGCTCGGGGACAGGAGGGGGATATGGCTACACCTTC. It is translated as CASSSGTGGGYGYTF.

This clone was seen only a few times. The V call is TRBV9, the J call TRBJ1-1; D perhaps matches TRBD1 (5 bases). The CDR3 is made up of 14 amino acids. V was cut by 0 bases and J by 3 bases, with 9 bases left in between. In germline, CDR1 is SGDLS, CDR2 YYNGEE. The CDR3 region is CASSVGGFDTEAFF. The CDR3 DNA is TGTGCCAGCAGCGTAGGGGGCTTTGACACTGAAGCTTTCTTT.

This clone was seen a few times. V and J are TRBV6-1 and TRBJ2-7, with D uncertain. Trimming removed 2 bases from V and 2 bases from J, with 7 bases in between. Germline CDR1 and CDR2: MNHNS and SASEGT. The CDR3 contains 13 residues. The CDR3 spells CASSELTAYEQYF. DNA for the CDR3: TGTGCCAGCAGTGAACTGACTGCCTACGAGCAGTACTTC.

This clone was detected a few times. This chain links TRBV2 with TRBJ1-4, with 7 bases identical to TRBD1. The CDR3 runs 13 residues. With 7 bases clipped from V and 8 bases from J, the junction kept 7 bases outside the gene matches. Per the germline V gene, CDR1 is SNHLY and CDR2 is FYNNEI. The CDR3 DNA is TGTGCCAGCACTAGGACAGGCGGCGAAAAACTGTTTTTT. Translating it yields CASTRTGGEKLFF.

This clone has only a few counts. CDR3 loop: CASSPGQGEGTEAFF. The DNA of the CDR3 is TGTGCCAGCAGCCCTGGACAGGGAGAAGGCACTGAAGCTTTCTTT. The chain joins TRBV11-2 to TRBJ1-1; 8 nucleotides line up with TRBD1. V shed 5 bases, J shed 4 bases, and the junction held 9 bases outside the gene matches. The germline V gene has CDR1 SGHAT and CDR2 FQNNGV. The length of the CDR3 is 15 residues.

This clone was observed a handful of times. V and J are TRBV30 and TRBJ2-6, with 7 bases matching TRBD1. The CDR3 is 18 residues long. J lost 2 bases, V lost 3 bases, and 13 bases had no gene match. Germline V gene sequence: CDR1 GTSNPN, CDR2 SVGIG (reference sequence). The CDR3 sequence is CAWSSGGRGIAGANVLTF. The CDR3 DNA follows: TGTGCCTGGAGCTCTGGGGGCAGGGGGATAGCTGGGGCCAACGTCCTGACTTTC.

The chain carries TRBV2 and TRBJ2-3; weak D call: TRBD1 (6 bases). Germline values: CDR1 SNHLY, CDR2 FYNNEI. The CDR3 spans 16 residues. Trimming removed 7 bases at V and 0 bases at J, with 17 bases between. The CDR3 sequence: CASTPGTTLSTDTQYF. In nucleotides, the CDR3 is TGTGCCAGCACTCCCGGGACAACCCTAAGCACAGATACGCAGTATTTT.

This chain uses TRBV7-9 with TRBJ2-7; TRBD1 matches at 8 bases. This CDR3 spans 14 amino acids. The V gene end was trimmed by 8 bases and the J gene end by 11 bases; junction bases not matched to a gene: 17. Germline loops: CDR1 SEHNR, CDR2 FQNEAQ (reference sequence). This chain's CDR3 is CASGVGQAHQGKYF. The CDR3 DNA reads as TGTGCCAGCGGCGTGGGACAGGCCCACCAGGGGAAGTACTTC.

This chain connects TRBV29-1 to TRBJ2-7; 9 bases line up with TRBD2. The length of the CDR3 is 14 residues. After removal of 3 bases from V and 5 bases from J, the junction contained 8 bases not matched to a gene. CDR1 is SQVTM, CDR2 ANQGSEA, per germline. The CDR3 DNA reads as TGCAGCGTTGAGGTAGCGGGAGCCTCGGACGAGCAGTACTTC. Amino acid sequence: CSVEVAGASDEQYF.

There are a few counts of this clone. This chain uses TRBV19 with TRBJ2-2; D not certain. Germline CDR1 and CDR2: LNHDA and SQIVND (reference sequence). Trimming cost V 3 bases and J 6 bases, with 8 bases left between them. CDR3 length: 13 residues. This CDR3 reads CASSMNWSGELFF. CDR3 DNA sequence: TGTGCCAGTAGTATGAACTGGTCCGGGGAGCTGTTTTTT.

CDR3 amino acids: CASSFAGGILQETQYF. The CDR3 DNA is TGTGCCAGCAGCTTCGCGGGAGGTATCCTCCAAGAGACCCAGTACTTC. This sequence joins TRBV7-9 and TRBJ2-5; the match to TRBD2 covers 8 bases. Germline V gene data show CDR1 as SEHNR and CDR2 as FQNEAQ (reference sequence). This CDR3 spans 16 amino acids. Trimming took 3 bases from V and 1 from J; bases not matched to a gene: 7.

This clone was picked up many times. The CDR3 DNA reads as TGTGCCAGCAGTTCCGGGATGGGGGGTGGCAATCAGCCCCAGCATTTT. This gives the protein CASSSGMGGGNQPQHF. The rearrangement links TRBV27 to TRBJ1-5; tentative D call: TRBD1 (5 bases). CDR3 length: 16 residues. V lost 4 bases and J lost 2, with 15 bases in between. CDR1 MNHEY and CDR2 SMNVEV come from the germline V gene (reference sequence).

This sequence joins TRBV28 and TRBJ2-3, with D unclear. Trimming took 4 bases from V and 5 from J, leaving 7 bases between them. The CDR3 sequence is 12 residues long. In germline, CDR1 is MDHEN, CDR2 SYDVKM. The CDR3 DNA sequence: TGTGCCAGCAGTTCTATTTTAGATACGCAGTATTTT. It translates to CASSSILDTQYF.

This clone is a singleton in its sample. V and J are TRBV7-8 and TRBJ1-2; weak D call: TRBD1 (5 bases). The germline gives CDR1 SGHVS, CDR2 FQNEAQ. CDR3 size: 14 residues. V was pared by 1 base and J by 4 bases, with 10 bases between. In DNA form, the CDR3 reads TGTGCCAGCAGCTTAGGGCCGACAGCCTATGGCTACACCTTC. Residues: CASSLGPTAYGYTF.

This rearrangement joins TRBV4-2 to TRBJ1-5; a possible D gene is TRBD1 (6 bases). Deletions cut 0 bases from V and 2 bases from J, with 11 bases between. CDR1 is LGHNA, CDR2 YNFKEQ, per germline. CDR3 size: 16 residues. CDR3 loop: CASSQDLGGGNQPQHF. The CDR3 coding sequence is TGTGCCAGCAGCCAAGACCTAGGGGGGGGCAATCAGCCCCAGCATTTT.

There are many counts of this clone. V and J are TRBV30 and TRBJ2-2, with 10 bases identical to TRBD1. V was clipped by 5 bases and J by 4 bases; unmatched bases: 4. Germline CDR1 and CDR2: GTSNPN and SVGIG (reference sequence). The CDR3 runs 14 residues. CDR3 DNA: TGTGCCTGGGGGACAGGGGTTGTCACCGGGGAGCTGTTTTTT. Translated, it gives CAWGTGVVTGELFF.

This clone turned up a few times. In DNA form, the CDR3 reads TGCGCCAGCAGCCAAGACAGGGTCCGGGGACAGGAAAAACTGTTTTTT. Translated, it gives CASSQDRVRGQEKLFF. The rearrangement joins TRBV4-1 to TRBJ1-4; 7 bases map to TRBD1. CDR3 length equals 16 residues. Germline CDR1 and CDR2: MGHRA and YSYEKL. V was pared by 0 bases and J by 8 bases, with 9 bases of the junction left unmatched.

This clone was seen a few times. This chain links TRBV18 with TRBJ1-2; 8 positions agree with TRBD1. CDR1 is KGHSH, CDR2 LQKENI, per germline. The CDR3 is 14 amino acids. With 2 bases clipped from V and 5 bases from J, the junction kept 4 bases outside the gene matches. CDR3 in DNA: TGTGCCAGCTCACCAGAAAGGACAGGGTATGGCTACACCTTC. This translates into CASSPERTGYGYTF.

In its sample, this clone was seen a few times. The V call is TRBV6-6, the J call TRBJ1-5, with TRBD1 as a possible D gene (6 bases). V was shortened by 0 bases and J by 7 bases, with 13 bases between the two germline ends. The germline V gene has CDR1 MNHNY and CDR2 SVGAGI (reference sequence). This CDR3 has 15 amino acids. The CDR3 here is CASSYSVGGHQPQHF. CDR3 nucleotides: TGTGCCAGCAGTTACTCGGTCGGGGGGCACCAGCCCCAGCATTTT.